This T cell receptor beta chain stems from a study of molecular identifiers for immune sequencing clone quantification (dated by TCRdb to between 2018 and 2020). In terms of the full investigation: For a replicate experiment, RNA from approximately 20,000 or 100,000 naive CD8 T cells was divided into five aliquots, of which four were sequenced. This methods study benchmarked molecular-identifier clustering-based TCR repertoire sequencing (MIDCIRS) and TCR RNA copy counting, using CD8 T cells to do so.

Libraries of naive CD8 T cells were built from anywhere between roughly 17,000 and 1,000,000 sorted cells, with 10%, 30% or 50% of the purified RNA used. Naive CD8 T cells were FACS-sorted as CD8+CD4-CCR7+CD45RA+ on a BD FACSAria II into RLT Plus buffer. To test detection sensitivity, Jurkat RNA equal to around nine TCR copies was added to samples of about 20,000-1,000,000 naive CD8 T cells. CD8 T cells were enriched using RosetteSep CD8+ T Cell Enrichment Cocktail and Ficoll-Paque, and the enriched cells then underwent ACK red cell lysis. Library construction relied on PCR. Sequencing was performed on a NextSeq 500. Bulk TCR libraries were made following a previously described method, with the TCR primers given in Table S5. Total RNA was purified with the Qiagen AllPrep DNA/RNA kit. Before analysis, reads from multiple sequencing runs of the same library were pooled. On the study's bioinformatics: Reads were retained only if an exact TCR constant sequence was present, and the retained reads were trimmed to 150 nt and grouped according to their 12-nt molecular barcodes. Within each barcode group, reads were sub-clustered at a 15% Levenshtein threshold, and quality-weighted consensus sequences were built per RNA molecule. Non-functional sequences were filtered out, along with any lower-count sequence sitting one edit away from another sequence. Based on a fit of two negative binomial distributions, barcode sub-clusters having less than 20% of the maximum read count were discarded. TCRdb reprocessing: public reads trimmed at Q25 with fastp, clones called with MiXCR, in-frame beta chains kept. Rows are combined by CDR3 protein, so each entry shows the most common genes and DNA. What appears here as the V and J calls and clone size reflects TCRdb's work, not the paper's. The sample includes 100,000 or so distinct CDR3 sequences, with under 40% observed a single time. Approximately 3.8% of the sample is taken by the ten largest.

The research as a whole found: When barcode sub-clustering was not used, chimeric consensus sequences inflated TCR diversity, with chimeras reaching as high as 47%. Naive libraries contained spiked-in Jurkat TCR RNA (approximately ten copies' worth), which is not part of the donor repertoire. Modeling gave about three recovered TCR RNA copies per cell versus roughly 10 by digital PCR, implying 25% to 30% capture efficiency. Identical TCR molecules sharing a barcode could cause highly expanded clone sizes to be underestimated. In CMV-specific effector cells, clones with more than 20 RNA copies accounted for over 97% of molecules, whereas in naive cells such clones accounted for under 1%. Spiked-in Jurkat TCR RNA equal to a single cell's worth was reported to be detectable even within one million naive CD8 T cells.

A word on this clonotype: Its antigen is currently not known. Nothing much larger sits one base from this clone, and base qualities are not available.

Counted from cysteine to phenylalanine, this CDR3 has 18 amino acids. Only CDR3 DNA remains: 54 bases, in frame from the first base. The germline V gene yields MDHEN for CDR1 and SYDVKM for CDR2. V is pruned by 3 bases and J by 0 bases, leaving 8 bases of the junction without a gene match. What was sequenced was naive CD8+ T cells from blood, with Jurkat cell RNA spiked in. Read against the paper, the sample's cell subset or site label means: FACS-sorted CD8+CD4-CCR7+CD45RA+ naive T cells. This chain joins TRBV28 to TRBJ2-3, with 11 bases matching TRBD2. The receptor was isolated from a human donor in good health. Some libraries in this study had Jurkat cell RNA spiked in. DNA sequence: TGTGCCAGCAGTTTCCTAGCGGGAGGCGGTCCTAGCACAGATACGCAGTATTTT. Translated, it reads CASSFLAGGGPSTDTQYF.